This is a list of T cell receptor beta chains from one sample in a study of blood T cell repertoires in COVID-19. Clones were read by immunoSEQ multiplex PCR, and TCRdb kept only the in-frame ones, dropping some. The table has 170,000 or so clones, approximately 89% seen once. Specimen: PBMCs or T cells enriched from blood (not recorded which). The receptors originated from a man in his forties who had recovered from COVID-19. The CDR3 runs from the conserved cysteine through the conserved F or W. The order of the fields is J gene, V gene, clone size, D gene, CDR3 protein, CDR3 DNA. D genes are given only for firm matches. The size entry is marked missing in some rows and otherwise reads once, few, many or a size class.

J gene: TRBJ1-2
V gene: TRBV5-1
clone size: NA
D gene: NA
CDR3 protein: CASSAYSTGEYGYTF
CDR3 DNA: TGCGCCAGCAGCGCCTATTCGACAGGTGAATATGGCTACACCTTC

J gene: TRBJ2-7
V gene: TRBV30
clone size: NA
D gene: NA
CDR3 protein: CAWSLRQGFYEQYF
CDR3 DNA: TGTGCCTGGAGCCTTCGTCAGGGATTCTACGAGCAGTACTTC

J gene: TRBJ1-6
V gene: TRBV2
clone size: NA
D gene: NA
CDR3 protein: CASSEAGGNSPLHF
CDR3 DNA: TGTGCCAGCAGCGAAGCCGGGGGAAACTCACCCCTCCACTTT

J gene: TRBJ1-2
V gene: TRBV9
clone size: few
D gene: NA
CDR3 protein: CASSVQGSGDGYTF
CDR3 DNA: TGTGCCAGCAGCGTACAGGGGAGCGGAGATGGCTACACCTTC

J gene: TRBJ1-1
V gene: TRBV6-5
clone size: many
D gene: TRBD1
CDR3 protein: CASRDRDRVNTEAFF
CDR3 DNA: TGTGCCAGCAGGGACCGGGACAGGGTCAACACTGAAGCTTTCTTT

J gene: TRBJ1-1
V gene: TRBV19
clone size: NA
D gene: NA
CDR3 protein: CASIDSRVLNTEAFF
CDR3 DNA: TGTGCCAGTATTGACTCCCGGGTCCTGAACACTGAAGCTTTCTTT

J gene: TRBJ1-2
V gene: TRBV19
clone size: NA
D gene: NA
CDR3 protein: CASSIGGGAGVRYTF
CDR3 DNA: TGTGCCAGTAGTATAGGGGGGGGCGCAGGAGTTCGGTACACCTTC

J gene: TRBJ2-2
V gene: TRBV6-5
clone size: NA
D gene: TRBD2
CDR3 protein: CASRAGGLDTGELFF
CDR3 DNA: TGTGCCAGCAGGGCGGGGGGGCTCGACACCGGGGAGCTGTTTTTT

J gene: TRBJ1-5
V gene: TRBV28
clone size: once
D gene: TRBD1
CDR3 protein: CASSAGQGRQPQHF
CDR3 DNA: TGTGCCAGCAGTGCGGGACAGGGACGTCAGCCCCAGCATTTT

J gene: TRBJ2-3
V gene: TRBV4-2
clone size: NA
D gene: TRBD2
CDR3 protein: CASSQDRAGLAVGDTQYF
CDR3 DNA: TGTGCCAGCAGCCAAGATCGAGCGGGACTAGCTGTCGGAGATACGCAGTATTTT